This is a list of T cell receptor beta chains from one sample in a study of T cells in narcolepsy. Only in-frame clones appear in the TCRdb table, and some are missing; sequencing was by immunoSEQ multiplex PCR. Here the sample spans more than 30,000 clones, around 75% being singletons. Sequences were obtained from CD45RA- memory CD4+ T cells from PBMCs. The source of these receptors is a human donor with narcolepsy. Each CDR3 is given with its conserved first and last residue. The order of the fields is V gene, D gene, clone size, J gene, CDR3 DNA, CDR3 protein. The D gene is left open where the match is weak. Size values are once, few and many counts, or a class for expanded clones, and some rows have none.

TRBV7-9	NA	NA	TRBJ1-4	TGTGCCAGCAGCTTAGCGGAGGGTTCGGGAAAACTGTTTTTT	CASSLAEGSGKLFF
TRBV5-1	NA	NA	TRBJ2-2	TGCGCCAGCAGCTTGGGGACAGCCCGACTATCCACCGGGGAGCTGTTTTTT	CASSLGTARLSTGELFF
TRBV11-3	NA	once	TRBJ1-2	TGTGCCAGCAGCCAGGGGCGGGGAAACTATGGCTACACCTTC	CASSQGRGNYGYTF
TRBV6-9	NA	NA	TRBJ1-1	TGTGCCATCTTTGGGCCCACTGAAGCTTTCTTT	CAIFGPTEAFF
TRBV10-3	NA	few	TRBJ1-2	TGTGCCATCAGTGAGACAGCGGTTTATGGCTACACCTTC	CAISETAVYGYTF
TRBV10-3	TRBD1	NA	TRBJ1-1	TGTGCCATCCGACACGGGACAGATAACACTGAAGCTTTCTTT	CAIRHGTDNTEAFF
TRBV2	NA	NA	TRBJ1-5	TGTGCCAGCAGTGGGACAGGCAATCAGCCCCAGCATTTT	CASSGTGNQPQHF
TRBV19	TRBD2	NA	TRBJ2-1	TGTGCCAGTAGTATTGAAAGCGGGATCAGCTCCTACAATGAGCAGTTCTTC	CASSIESGISSYNEQFF
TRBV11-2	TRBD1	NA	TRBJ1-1	TGTGCCAGCAGCTTAGACAGGGGGGACACTGAAGCTTTCTTT	CASSLDRGDTEAFF
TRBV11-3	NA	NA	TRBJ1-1	TGTGCCAGCAGCTTGACTGTCTCCCCAAACGCTGAAGCTTTCTTT	CASSLTVSPNAEAFF
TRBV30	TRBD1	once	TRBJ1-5	TGTGCCTCCTCGACAGGGGGTTATAGCAATCAGCCCCAGCATTTT	CASSTGGYSNQPQHF
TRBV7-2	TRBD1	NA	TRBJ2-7	TGTGCCAGCAGCTTAGTCAGGGGGCGGGAGCAGTACTTC	CASSLVRGREQYF
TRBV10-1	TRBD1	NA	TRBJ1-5	TGCGCCAGCAGGATGGACAGGGATGTTGGCAATCAGCCCCAGCATTTT	CASRMDRDVGNQPQHF
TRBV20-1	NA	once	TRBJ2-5	TGCAGTGCTACCACAGCGGAGACCCAGTACTTC	CSATTAETQYF
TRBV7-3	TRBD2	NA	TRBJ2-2	TGTGCCAGCAGCTTAAACTTCCTAGCGGGAGTAGGTACCGGGGAGCTGTTTTTT	CASSLNFLAGVGTGELFF
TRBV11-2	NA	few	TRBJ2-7	TGTGCCAGCAGCTTAGACACTAGCCTCCGCGAGCAGTACTTC	CASSLDTSLREQYF
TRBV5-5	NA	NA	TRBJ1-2	TGTGCCAGCAGCTTGGGCGTCTCAGGTGGCTACACCTTC	CASSLGVSGGYTF
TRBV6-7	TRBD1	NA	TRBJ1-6	TGTGCCACACAGGGGATTAATTCACCCCTCCACTTT	CATQGINSPLHF
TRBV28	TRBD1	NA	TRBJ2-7	TGTGCCAGCAGTCAGACAGGGCCGGGGGAGCAGTACTTC	CASSQTGPGEQYF
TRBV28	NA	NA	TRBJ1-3	TGTGCCAGCAGTCGGGGACGAGTCGAAAACACCATATATTTT	CASSRGRVENTIYF
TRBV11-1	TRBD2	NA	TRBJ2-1	TGTGCCAGCAGCTTAGGACTAGCGGACAACTACAATGAGCAGTTCTTC	CASSLGLADNYNEQFF
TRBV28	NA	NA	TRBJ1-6	TGTGCCAGCACGCGGGGTGGGGTGGCACTTTATAATTCACCCCTCCACTTT	CASTRGGVALYNSPLHF
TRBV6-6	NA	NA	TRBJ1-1	TGTGCCAGCAGTTACTCCCGGGACATCCTAGATCAAGCTTTCTTT	CASSYSRDILDQAFF
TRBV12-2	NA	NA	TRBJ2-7	TGTGCAAGTCGTTCCCCAACTAGCGGGAGGCGCTACGAGCAGTACTTC	CASRSPTSGRRYEQYF
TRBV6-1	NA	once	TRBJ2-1	TGTGCCAGCAGCAGAGGATCGGGCGAGTTCTTC	CASSRGSGEFF
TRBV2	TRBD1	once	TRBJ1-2	TGTGCCAGCAGGGACAGGGGGGGGATCTATGGCTACACCTTC	CASRDRGGIYGYTF
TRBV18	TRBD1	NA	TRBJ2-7	TGTGCCAGCTCCCCGACAGGGTCCTCCGAGCAGTACTTC	CASSPTGSSEQYF
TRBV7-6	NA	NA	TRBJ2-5	TGTGCCAGCAGCAATACATTCGGGGCCCAGGAGACCCAGTACTTC	CASSNTFGAQETQYF
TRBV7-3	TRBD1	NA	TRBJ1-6	TGTGCCAGCAGCCGCGACAGGGGACGACCCCTCCACTTT	CASSRDRGRPLHF
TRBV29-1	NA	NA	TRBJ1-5	TGCAGCGTGAAAGACAGATCCAATCAGCCCCAGCATTTT	CSVKDRSNQPQHF
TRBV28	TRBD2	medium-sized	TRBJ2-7	TGTGCCAGCAGACCGGGACTAGCGGGAGTCGAGCAGTACTTC	CASRPGLAGVEQYF
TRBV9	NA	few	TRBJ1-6	TGTGCCAGCAAAACGGGGGGGCCCAATTCACCCCTCCACTTT	CASKTGGPNSPLHF
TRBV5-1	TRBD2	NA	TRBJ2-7	TGCGCCAGCAGCGTAGGGGGACTAGACTCGGGCGAGCAGTACTTC	CASSVGGLDSGEQYF
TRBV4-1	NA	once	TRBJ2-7	TGCGCCAGCAGCCCCCGGTCGGACGGACCCTACGAGCAGTACTTC	CASSPRSDGPYEQYF
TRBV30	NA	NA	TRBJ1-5	TGTGCCTGGAGTAAGGGGCTAAGTCAGCCCCAGCATTTT	CAWSKGLSQPQHF
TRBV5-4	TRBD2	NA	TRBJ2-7	TGTGCCAGCAGCGGGGGGACTAGCAGATTGGAGCAGTACTTC	CASSGGTSRLEQYF
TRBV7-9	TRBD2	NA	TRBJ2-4	TGTGCCAGCAGCACTGGGACTAGCGGGAGTAAAGTCATTCAGTACTTC	CASSTGTSGSKVIQYF